This entry concerns a single TCR beta chain. The antigen is unknown. The data originate from a study of blood T cells in healthy people across ages. Study results and limitations: PBMCs went unsorted, and a conclusive naive versus antigen-experienced comparison was therefore prevented. Fewer expanded clones and more diversity marked long-lived versus aged donors.

PCR was performed a second time for about 6 to 12 cycles using a sample-barcoded 5' primer and a J-beta primer mix. TCRdb passed the 5' RACE reads through MiXCR, listing each CDR3 protein once. In the table there are 910,000 or so distinct CDR3 sequences, roughly half of which are singletons. The V gene lost 0 bases and the J gene lost 6 bases, with 17 bases spanning the gap. The CDR3 consists of 16 residues. Germline lookup yields CDR1 KGHSH and CDR2 LQKENI. The source is a woman aged 55-70 years in good health. This chain connects TRBV18 to TRBJ1-2; D is possibly TRBD1 (5 bases). The source material was blood. The CDR3 region has the DNA TGTGCCAGCTCACCACCGGGCGGGGCCCGGGCGAATGGCTACACCTTC. This gives the protein CASSPPGGARANGYTF.